These 9 T cell receptor beta chains came from one sample sequenced in a study of PD-L1 blockade in urothelial cancer. Some clones are missing from TCRdb's copy, which holds only in-frame ones; the method was immunoSEQ multiplex PCR. Of about 23,000 clones listed, around nine tenths are singletons. Time point indicated: peripheral blood 6 weeks after treatment start. Specimen: PBMCs, collected around atezolizumab (anti-PD-L1) treatment. The origin of the receptors is a woman aged 60-75 years with urothelial cancer.

The chain couples TRBV7-2 to TRBJ1-1; no reliable D call. The CDR3 is 16 residues long. The V end lost 5 bases, the J end lost 0 bases, and 16 bases lay between the germline ends. CDR1 and CDR2 (germline): SGHTA, FQGNSA. The CDR3 loop is CASSKIVFGLNTEAFF. In DNA form, the CDR3 reads TGTGCCAGCAGCAAGATTGTCTTCGGGTTGAACACTGAAGCTTTCTTT.

The rearrangement links TRBV16 to TRBJ2-7; D possibly corresponds to TRBD1 (6 bases). V was cut by 4 bases and J by 2 bases, with 18 bases left in between. The CDR3 extends over 16 amino acids. Germline CDR1 reads KGHSY; CDR2 reads FQNENV. The CDR3 DNA follows: TGTGCCAGCAGCCTCCTAACAGGACAGTTCCCCTACGAGCAGTACTTC. Encoded protein: CASSLLTGQFPYEQYF.

The V and J genes are TRBV4-1 and TRBJ2-5; D not certain. Germline V gives CDR1 MGHRA, CDR2 YSYEKL. Trimming stripped 0 bases from V and 5 bases from J, with 10 bases between. The CDR3 covers 14 residues. Here the CDR3 DNA reads TGCGCCAGCAGCCAAGATCCGCACGGGGAGACCCAGTACTTC. Residues: CASSQDPHGETQYF.

This clone was picked up a small number of times. The genes are TRBV7-3 and TRBJ2-7; D is possibly TRBD1 (5 bases). The germline CDR1 and CDR2 sequences are SGHTA and FQGTGA. V was cut by 2 bases and J by 5 bases, with 10 bases left in between. The length of the CDR3 is 13 residues. The CDR3 DNA follows: TGTGCCAGCAGCTTAGGCAGGGCCCACGAGCAGTACTTC. It codes for CASSLGRAHEQYF.

This clone was found a few times. The V call is TRBV7-8, the J call TRBJ2-1; 7 bases match TRBD2. With 5 bases clipped from V and 5 bases from J, the junction kept 6 bases outside the gene matches. This CDR3 spans 14 amino acids. The germline CDR1 and CDR2 sequences are SGHVS and FQNEAQ. The CDR3 is CASSHGTIHNEQFF. The CDR3 DNA reads as TGTGCCAGCAGCCACGGGACTATCCACAATGAGCAGTTCTTC.

V is TRBV29-1 and J is TRBJ2-1; the match to TRBD1 covers 9 bases. Germline V gene sequence: CDR1 SQVTM, CDR2 ANQGSEA. The CDR3 loop spans 18 amino acids. With V trimmed by 5 bases and J by 5 bases, 19 bases remained unmatched. Here the CDR3 reads CSVTGTGLRLSLDNEQFF. The CDR3 region has the DNA TGCAGCGTTACCGGGACAGGGTTACGGTTGTCCCTCGACAATGAGCAGTTCTTC.

Here the CDR3 reads CASQITGQLETQYF. The CDR3 region has the DNA TGTGCCAGCCAGATAACCGGACAGCTAGAGACCCAGTACTTC. This chain uses TRBV7-2 with TRBJ2-5; a weak D match, TRBD1 (6 bases). Germline values: CDR1 SGHTA, CDR2 FQGNSA. V shed 8 bases and J shed 4 bases, with 17 bases lying between them. The CDR3 has 14 residues.

The chain joins TRBV6-5 to TRBJ1-3, with 7 bases that match TRBD1. With V trimmed by 2 bases and J by 4 bases, 5 bases remained unmatched. The V gene's germline CDR1 is MNHEY and CDR2 SVGAGI. The CDR3 extends over 15 amino acids. For the CDR3, the DNA is TGTGCCAGCAGTTACAACAGGGGTTCCGGAAACACCATATATTTT. It yields the protein CASSYNRGSGNTIYF.

This rearrangement joins TRBV28 to TRBJ2-2, with a tentative D call TRBD2 (6 bases). The CDR3 loop spans 18 amino acids. V shed 3 bases and J shed 1 base, with 18 bases lying between them. In germline, CDR1 is MDHEN, CDR2 SYDVKM. This CDR3 reads CASSFWGFKEGNTGELFF. Here the CDR3 DNA reads TGTGCCAGCAGTTTTTGGGGATTCAAGGAGGGGAACACCGGGGAGCTGTTTTTT. Combining the CDR3 with reference TRBV28 and TRBJ2-2 gives the whole variable domain DVKVTQSSRYLVKRTGEKVFLECVQDMDHENMFWYRQDPGLGLRLIYFSYDVKMKEKGDIPEGYSVSREKKERFSLILESASTNQTSMYLCASSFWGFKEGNTGELFFGEGSRLTVL.